A single T cell receptor beta chain is shown here with its context. This CDR3 contains 14 residues. V was clipped by 3 bases and J by 4 bases, with 12 bases between them. Looked up from germline, CDR1 is SGHVS and CDR2 is FQNEAQ. This specimen belongs to a study of blood T cell repertoires in COVID-19. Across the whole study: Donors in the United States, Italy and Spain gave samples during acute or convalescent COVID-19. PBMCs, B-cell-depleted T cells, or T cells provided the cDNA or gDNA that made up the material.

Under the authors' procedure: Estimated nucleated cell counts came from reference gene primer amplification. Libraries were prepared by immunoSEQ multiplex PCR; TCRdb keeps only in-frame clonotypes and omits some of them. Clone size and V and J calls were adopted from that table, with D and trimming inferred from the DNA. This sample has tens of thousands of clones; around 84% occur once, and the top ten carry approximately 7%. The sample taken for sequencing was peripheral blood. The rearrangement joins TRBV7-8 to TRBJ2-5; D unresolved. The sequence was collected from a human donor with active COVID-19. The donor label of this sample is uncertain. CDR3 coding DNA: TGTGCCAGCAGCTTTAGCCCCGCGATAGAGACCCAGTACTTC. This sequence encodes CASSFSPAIETQYF.